This T cell receptor beta chain emerged from a study of vaccination effects on CD4 cells after COVID-19. The CDR3 contains 16 residues. With 4 bases clipped from V and 6 bases from J, the junction kept 7 bases outside the gene matches. Germline V gene sequence: CDR1 MDHEN, CDR2 SYDVKM. Antigen-specific CD4+ T cells were expanded with viral peptide pools in the ViraFEST assay before sequencing. Culture proceeded for about 11 days, and CD4+ T cells were then isolated. Each vaccine recipient was nucleocapsid antibody negative and had no prior SARS-CoV-2 infection. Researchers swapped half the medium for IL-2 medium on both days 3 and 7. A few counts support this clone. Its antigen remains unknown. The assay was immunoSEQ multiplex PCR, and TCRdb's table has in-frame clones only and misses some. The sample shows under 25,000 clones, 73% of them seen only once.

The TCR was taken from a human donor who received a COVID-19 vaccine. The input for sequencing was CD4+ T cells from PBMCs cultured with SARS-CoV-2 spike peptides, taken before COVID-19 vaccination. This chain links TRBV28 with TRBJ1-4, with 11 nucleotides matching TRBD1. The CDR3 region has the DNA TGTGCCAGCAGTTCGTCCCCGGGACAGGGGGATGAAAAACTGTTTTTT. Translated, it gives CASSSSPGQGDEKLFF.